This T cell receptor (beta chain) originates from a study of T cells in Graves' hyperthyroidism and ophthalmopathy. A note on this clonotype: Its antigen remains unidentified.

RNA transcripts gave rise to amplified TCR beta CDR3 regions. The TCR CDR3 first-round RT-PCR relied on the HTBI primer set. TCRdb ran MiXCR on the multiplex PCR reads and lists one entry per CDR3 protein. The table lists hundreds of thousands of distinct CDR3 sequences, around 21% of them singletons, with roughly a third in the top ten. Study results and limitations: From stable hyperthyroidism, ophthalmopathy was set apart by a 13 V-J model.

The CDR3 has 15 amino acids. The V end lost 10 bases, the J end lost 0 bases, and 17 bases lay between the germline ends. In germline, CDR1 is ENHRY, CDR2 SYGVKD. The specimen sequenced was blood. J is TRBJ2-3 and V is TRBV10-3; weak D call: TRBD2 (6 bases). The sequence was collected from a man aged 30 to 45 with Graves' ophthalmopathy. The CDR3: CATKTAGTSTDTQYF. Written as DNA, the CDR3 is TGTGCCACCAAGACCGCCGGGACTAGCACAGATACGCAGTATTTT.